The text below deals with one T cell receptor beta chain. Original processing methods: The assay estimated nucleated cells by amplifying reference gene primers. The table came from immunoSEQ multiplex PCR; TCRdb's copy has only in-frame clones and leaves some out. The DNA was the basis for D and trimming; V, J and clone size are from that table. The sample has 200,000 to 250,000 clones, approximately 78% seen once. The CDR3 length is 16 residues. With 1 base removed from V and 4 bases from J, the gap between germline ends came to 13 bases. The germline V gene encodes CDR1 SGHVS and CDR2 FQNEAQ. These data belong to a study of blood T cell repertoires in COVID-19. On the study more broadly: Both acute and convalescent COVID-19 samples were obtained from the United States, Italy and Spain.

V gene TRBV7-8 combines with J gene TRBJ1-4; D might be TRBD1 (5 bases). This TCR was recovered from a woman older than 75 with COVID-19, enrolled during active disease. Sequencing input: peripheral blood. The CDR3 loop reads CASSLDWGRRNEKLFF. In DNA form, the CDR3 reads TGTGCCAGCAGCTTAGATTGGGGCAGACGTAATGAAAAACTGTTTTTT.